Below, 32 T cell receptor beta chains from the same sample are listed, as sequenced in a study of cytomegalovirus exposure and HLA in healthy donors. 13 Jbeta primers and 60 Vbeta primers were used for the PCR. Method: immunoSEQ multiplex PCR; TCRdb's copy keeps in-frame clones and lacks some. The sample consists of 75,000 to 100,000 clones, around 73% of them appearing once. Sequenced material: PBMCs. The receptors were sampled from a man in his forties in good health and CMV-seronegative.

The rearrangement links TRBV5-1 to TRBJ1-5, with a possible D match to TRBD1 (5 bases). The CDR3 consists of 14 residues. Germline V gene lookup returns CDR1 SGHRS and CDR2 YFSETQ. V lost 3 bases to trimming and J lost 2 bases, with 9 bases between them. The CDR3 DNA is TGCGCCAGCAGCTCGGGGGACGGCAATCAGCCCCAGCATTTT. It encodes CASSSGDGNQPQHF.

This clone was recorded only once. The J gene is TRBJ2-1, the V gene TRBV30; 8 positions match TRBD2. CDR3 length equals 14 residues. With V trimmed by 0 bases and J by 14 bases, 12 bases remained unmatched. CDR1 and CDR2 from the germline V gene are GTSNPN and SVGIG (reference sequence). The CDR3 DNA reads TGTGCCTGGAGTGTGGGACTAGTTGGGAATGCGGAGTTCTTC. It encodes CAWSVGLVGNAEFF.

V is TRBV27 and J is TRBJ2-7; D gene ambiguous. Germline V gene data show CDR1 as MNHEY and CDR2 as SMNVEV (reference sequence). The length of the CDR3 is 13 residues. V was shortened by 3 bases and J by 4 bases, with 10 bases between the two germline ends. For the CDR3, the DNA is TGTGCCAGCAGTTTCCAGGTGCTATACGAGCAGTACTTC. Its translation is CASSFQVLYEQYF.

This chain links TRBV7-3 with TRBJ1-6; no firm D call. Per the germline V gene, CDR1 is SGHTA and CDR2 is FQGTGA. V lost 5 bases, J lost 10 bases, and 12 bases lay in between. The CDR3 extends over 13 amino acids. In nucleotides, the CDR3 is TGTGCCAGCAGCCCAAGCGGCAGCTCACCCCTCCACTTT. The encoded protein is CASSPSGSSPLHF.

V gene TRBV15 combines with J gene TRBJ2-7; D gene uncertain. Germline-derived CDR1 and CDR2 are LNHNV and YYDKDF (reference sequence). The CDR3 has 15 residues. Trimming pared 5 bases from V and 5 bases from J, leaving 19 bases between. The chain's CDR3 is CATSHEVTPPNEQYF. CDR3 DNA sequence: TGTGCCACCAGCCATGAAGTGACACCTCCTAACGAGCAGTACTTC.

This clone was seen a few times. The chain carries TRBV7-9 and TRBJ1-2, with D unresolved. Germline-derived CDR1 and CDR2 are SEHNR and FQNEAQ (reference sequence). V lost 1 base, J lost 8 bases, and 8 bases lay in between. This CDR3 is 12 amino acids long. The CDR3 is CASSLGVGGYTF. Here the CDR3 DNA reads TGTGCCAGCAGCTTAGGCGTGGGCGGCTACACCTTC. The full variable domain, completed using reference TRBV7-9 and TRBJ1-2, is DTGVSQNPRHKITKRGQNVTFRCDPISEHNRLYWYRQTLGQGPEFLTYFQNEAQLEKSRLLSDRFSAERPKGSFSTLEIQRTEQGDSAMYLCASSLGVGGYTFGSGTRLTVV.

The rearrangement joins TRBV11-2 to TRBJ2-1; 9 nucleotides match TRBD1. The CDR3 runs to 15 residues. V shed 4 bases and J 11 bases; nucleotides not matched to a gene: 12. Germline V gene sequence: CDR1 SGHAT, CDR2 FQNNGV. CDR3 in amino acids: CASSSPQDRGHKQFF. The CDR3 bases are TGTGCCAGCAGCTCACCCCAGGACAGGGGCCATAAGCAGTTCTTC.

J is TRBJ1-1 and V is TRBV4-1, with D possibly being TRBD1 (5 bases). Germline loops: CDR1 MGHRA, CDR2 YSYEKL. The CDR3 extends over 15 amino acids. The V end lost 0 bases, the J end lost 4 bases, and 12 bases lay between the germline ends. CDR3 in amino acids: CASSQDLGQLTEAFF. Written as DNA, the CDR3 is TGCGCCAGCAGCCAAGATCTTGGACAACTCACTGAAGCTTTCTTT.

CDR3 sequence (DNA): TGTGCCAGCAGCCGGCAGACAGGGCCGAATAACTATGGCTACACCTTC. This codes for CASSRQTGPNNYGYTF. This chain joins TRBV27 and TRBJ1-2; 7 bases map to TRBD1. Germline loops: CDR1 MNHEY, CDR2 SMNVEV (reference sequence). J was trimmed by 1 base and V by 6 bases; bases with no gene match: 11. The CDR3 is made up of 16 amino acids.

The genes are TRBV2 and TRBJ1-2, with TRBD1 matching over 7 bases. The CDR3 covers 14 residues. The V gene end was trimmed by 7 bases and the J gene end by 2 bases; junction bases not matched to a gene: 7. Germline-derived CDR1 and CDR2 are SNHLY and FYNNEI. The CDR3 loop reads CASTGTAENYGYTF. The CDR3 coding sequence is TGTGCCAGCACCGGGACAGCCGAAAACTATGGCTACACCTTC.

The CDR3 bases are TGCGCCAGCAGCTTGGGCGGCGGGGGGGGCACAGATACGCAGTATTTT. It specifies CASSLGGGGGTDTQYF. The chain uses TRBV5-1 and TRBJ2-3; TRBD2 matches at 9 bases. Germline CDR1 and CDR2: SGHRS and YFSETQ. The CDR3 sequence is 16 residues long. J was trimmed by 1 base and V by 0 bases; bases with no gene match: 3.

CDR3 sequence: CASQDFSSYNEQFF. CDR3 coding DNA: TGTGCCAGCCAGGACTTCAGCTCCTACAATGAGCAGTTCTTC. The chain couples TRBV19 to TRBJ2-1; maybe TRBD2 (5 bases). CDR3 length: 14 residues. The germline CDR1 and CDR2 sequences are LNHDA and SQIVND (reference sequence). V lost 9 bases and J lost 0, with 12 bases in between.

This chain links TRBV2 with TRBJ2-1; no clear D gene. Germline lookup yields CDR1 SNHLY and CDR2 FYNNEI. Deletions cut 7 bases from V and 8 bases from J, with 9 bases between. The CDR3 has 11 residues. In DNA form, the CDR3 reads TGTGCCAGCACCCTGCGGTATGAGCAGTTCTTC. It specifies CASTLRYEQFF.

This chain connects TRBV30 to TRBJ1-4; TRBD1 matches at 12 bases. This CDR3 is built from 15 residues. Trimming removed 2 bases from V and 8 bases from J; junction bases left unmatched: 6. Germline loops: CDR1 GTSNPN, CDR2 SVGIG (reference sequence). CDR3 region: CAWSHPGQGAEKLFF. For the CDR3, the DNA is TGTGCCTGGAGTCACCCGGGACAGGGGGCAGAAAAACTGTTTTTT.

J is TRBJ1-1 and V is TRBV30; D unclear. CDR1 and CDR2 (germline): GTSNPN, SVGIG (reference sequence). V lost 2 bases and J lost 0, with 7 bases in between. The CDR3 has 13 amino acids. CDR3 bases: TGTGCCTGGAGTCGGGGTCTGAACACTGAAGCTTTCTTT. It yields the protein CAWSRGLNTEAFF.

This clone was recorded once. V gene TRBV25-1 combines with J gene TRBJ1-6, with D maybe TRBD1 (5 bases). Germline CDR1 and CDR2: MGHDK and SYGVNS. This CDR3 spans 14 amino acids. Trimming removed 5 bases from V and 7 bases from J, with 12 bases in between. The CDR3 region has the DNA TGTGCCAGCAGTCAAGGGGTATCGAATTCACCCCTCCACTTT. It codes for CASSQGVSNSPLHF.

The V call is TRBV30, the J call TRBJ1-5, with D maybe TRBD1 (5 bases). Trimming removed 1 base from V and 6 bases from J, with 13 bases in between. Germline CDR1 GTSNPN, CDR2 SVGIG (reference sequence). CDR3 length: 14 amino acids. CDR3 sequence reads: CAWSAGRGGQPQHF. The CDR3 DNA follows: TGTGCCTGGAGTGCGGGTAGGGGTGGTCAGCCCCAGCATTTT.

This chain joins TRBV5-1 and TRBJ2-7, with D possibly being TRBD1 (6 bases). The CDR3 has 14 residues. V was clipped by 3 bases and J by 3 bases, with 13 bases between them. Germline V gene lookup returns CDR1 SGHRS and CDR2 YFSETQ. Written as DNA, the CDR3 is TGCGCCAGCAGCTCAGGTGGACAGAACTACGAGCAGTACTTC. Translating it yields CASSSGGQNYEQYF.

This chain uses TRBV14 with TRBJ2-1, with TRBD1 matching 9 bases. The trim removed 7 bases at V and 3 bases at J, leaving 7 bases unmatched. The CDR3 consists of 15 residues. CDR1 and CDR2 from the germline V gene are SGHDN and FVKESK. The CDR3 reads CASNPTGGIYNEQFF. CDR3 DNA sequence: TGTGCCAGCAACCCTACAGGGGGCATCTACAATGAGCAGTTCTTC.

This clone turned up a few times. The rearrangement uses TRBV28 and TRBJ2-5; 7 bases align to TRBD2. Germline loops: CDR1 MDHEN, CDR2 SYDVKM. Trimming at V came to 7 bases and at J to 2 bases, leaving 7 bases not matched to a gene. CDR3 length: 14 residues. The CDR3 spells CASTPAGRQETQYF. In DNA, the CDR3 is TGTGCCAGCACTCCAGCGGGGAGGCAAGAGACCCAGTACTTC.

This chain links TRBV28 with TRBJ1-6; 8 bases are a match to TRBD1. The CDR3 contains 15 residues. Trimming removed 5 bases from V and 10 bases from J; junction bases left unmatched: 10. The V gene's germline CDR1 is MDHEN and CDR2 SYDVKM. CDR3 sequence (DNA): TGTGCCAGCAGTGGAGGACAGGGCCTGAGATCACCCCTCCACTTT. Translating it yields CASSGGQGLRSPLHF.

The chain joins TRBV28 to TRBJ2-5; D is possibly TRBD1 (6 bases). Germline values: CDR1 MDHEN, CDR2 SYDVKM. V lost 1 base to trimming and J lost 1 base, with 10 bases between them. The CDR3 runs to 15 residues. The DNA for the CDR3 is TGTGCCAGCAGTTTATTGCGAGGGGGCCAAGAGACCCAGTACTTC. It codes for CASSLLRGGQETQYF.

The rearrangement uses TRBV29-1 and TRBJ1-1, with a tentative D call TRBD1 (6 bases). CDR1 is SQVTM and CDR2 is ANQGSEA in the germline V gene. CDR3 size: 13 residues. Trimming took off 2 bases at V and 5 bases at J, with 12 bases between the two ends. The CDR3 nucleotides read TGCAGCGTTGAAAGGGGGGGAGGGACTGAAGCTTTCTTT. Encoded protein: CSVERGGGTEAFF.

The chain links TRBV29-1 to TRBJ2-3, with a tentative D call TRBD1 (6 bases). V dropped 4 bases and J dropped 2 bases, with 10 bases sitting between them. The CDR3 totals 13 residues. Germline V gene sequence: CDR1 SQVTM, CDR2 ANQGSEA. CDR3 protein: CSVGQVITDTQYF. CDR3 coding DNA: TGCAGCGTTGGACAGGTCATCACAGATACGCAGTATTTT.

This clone was seen a handful of times. The V and J genes are TRBV19 and TRBJ1-6; tentative D call: TRBD1 (6 bases). This CDR3 has 14 residues. CDR1 is LNHDA, CDR2 SQIVND, per germline (reference sequence). Trimming shortened V by 4 bases and J by 4 bases, and 8 bases separated the two germline ends. The CDR3 spells CASSTGQYNSPLHF. CDR3 DNA: TGTGCCAGTAGTACCGGACAGTATAATTCACCCCTCCACTTT.

V is TRBV5-1 and J is TRBJ2-1, with D perhaps matching TRBD2 (6 bases). The CDR3 covers 23 residues. V gave up 4 bases and J gave up 8 bases, with 43 bases separating them. CDR1 and CDR2 from the germline V gene are SGHRS and YFSETQ. The chain's CDR3 is CASSSPGLSSGGAPVPHTDEQFF. The CDR3 nucleotides are TGCGCCAGCAGCAGCCCCGGTCTATCAAGCGGCGGGGCCCCTGTCCCCCATACGGATGAGCAGTTCTTC.

This sequence joins TRBV27 and TRBJ1-1, with D unresolved. The germline CDR1 and CDR2 sequences are MNHEY and SMNVEV (reference sequence). Trimming took off 5 bases at V and 3 bases at J, with 13 bases between the two ends. This CDR3 comprises 14 residues. As DNA, the CDR3 is TGTGCCAGCAGTAACCCCGGGAGGCACACTGAAGCTTTCTTT. It translates to CASSNPGRHTEAFF.

The rearrangement uses TRBV5-4 and TRBJ1-1; TRBD1 aligns across 9 bases. The CDR3 extends over 14 amino acids. Germline V lookup: CDR1 SGHNT, CDR2 YYREEE (reference sequence). With V trimmed by 4 bases and J by 5 bases, 6 bases remained unmatched. CDR3 amino acids: CASSKGQGRTEAFF. The DNA of the CDR3 is TGTGCCAGCAGCAAGGGACAGGGAAGGACTGAAGCTTTCTTT.

This chain uses TRBV6-1 with TRBJ2-1, with 8 bases fitting TRBD2. Per the germline V gene, CDR1 is MNHNS and CDR2 is SASEGT. The CDR3 contains 16 residues. V lost 4 bases to trimming and J lost 2 bases; unmatched junction nucleotides: 7. The CDR3 loop reads CASSGGAGGTYNEQFF. Written as DNA, the CDR3 is TGTGCCAGCAGTGGGGGGGCGGGGGGAACCTACAATGAGCAGTTCTTC.

This rearrangement joins TRBV18 to TRBJ2-3; possibly TRBD1 for D (5 bases). Germline-derived CDR1 and CDR2 are KGHSH and LQKENI. Trimming pared 6 bases from V and 3 bases from J, leaving 13 bases between. The CDR3 covers 14 residues. The chain's CDR3 is CASSLDTSTDTQYF. The CDR3 coding sequence is TGTGCCAGCTCTTTGGACACGTCGACAGATACGCAGTATTTT.

The genes are TRBV2 and TRBJ2-5, with unresolved D. Germline CDR1 SNHLY, CDR2 FYNNEI. The CDR3 covers 12 residues. The ends were cut back, 8 bases at V and 3 bases at J, with 10 bases in the middle. The CDR3 bases are TGTGCCAGCCGCTACCAAAAAGAGACCCAGTACTTC. Its protein is CASRYQKETQYF. Combining the CDR3 with reference TRBV2 and TRBJ2-5 gives the whole variable domain EPEVTQTPSHQVTQMGQEVILRCVPISNHLYFYWYRQILGQKVEFLVSFYNNEISEKSEIFDDQFSVERPDGSNFTLKIRSTKLEDSAMYFCASRYQKETQYFGPGTRLLVL.

This clone was counted at least ten times. This chain links TRBV5-4 with TRBJ2-3; TRBD1 matches at 8 bases. Per germline, CDR1 SGHNT and CDR2 YYREEE (reference sequence). The J segment lost 4 bases and the V segment lost 2 bases, leaving 9 bases of the junction unmatched. This CDR3 has 16 residues. This CDR3 is CASSFPETGAADTQYF. The DNA for the CDR3 is TGTGCCAGCAGCTTCCCCGAGACAGGGGCAGCAGATACGCAGTATTTT.